The next 14 T cell receptor beta chains were all read from a single sample in a study of cytomegalovirus exposure and HLA in healthy donors. Profiling relied on immunoSEQ multiplex PCR, and the TCRdb table lists in-frame clones only, not all of them. The sample yields some 110,000 clones, more than 85% seen once. The sample was PBMCs. The receptors originated from a man between 18 and 35 years old in good health and CMV-seropositive.

The rearrangement links TRBV5-5 to TRBJ2-7; 11 bases are shared with TRBD1. The CDR3 is 16 residues long. Trimming at V came to 0 bases and at J to 3 bases, leaving 5 bases not matched to a gene. Germline-derived CDR1 and CDR2 are SGHKS and YYEKEE (reference sequence). CDR3 protein: CASSLAPGTGGYEQYF. Here the CDR3 DNA reads TGTGCCAGCAGCTTGGCTCCCGGGACAGGGGGCTACGAGCAGTACTTC.

V and J are TRBV4-2 and TRBJ1-5; 10 nucleotides align to TRBD1. With 1 base clipped from V and 7 bases from J, the junction kept 7 bases outside the gene matches. In germline, CDR1 is LGHNA, CDR2 YNFKEQ. This CDR3 contains 16 residues. In nucleotides, the CDR3 is TGTGCCAGCAGCCAAGTCGAGGGACAGGGGTTGCAGCCCCAGCATTTT. Translating gives CASSQVEGQGLQPQHF.

The V and J genes are TRBV19 and TRBJ1-2; D is unclear. This CDR3 is built from 13 residues. V was cut by 5 bases and J by 10 bases, with 17 bases left in between. The germline V gene has CDR1 LNHDA and CDR2 SQIVND (reference sequence). In DNA, the CDR3 is TGTGCCAGTAGTCCACTATCTCCCCGTTCCTACACCTTC. Translated, it gives CASSPLSPRSYTF.

This chain joins TRBV11-3 and TRBJ1-2; 9 bases map to TRBD1. J lost 8 bases, V lost 1 base, and 20 bases had no gene match. The CDR3 is 19 amino acids. Germline CDR1 is SGHNT and CDR2 is YENEEA. CDR3 protein: CASSLVSPKDRGNSRGYTF. CDR3 sequence (DNA): TGTGCCAGCAGCTTAGTTTCCCCAAAGGACAGGGGAAATAGTAGGGGCTACACCTTC.

This sequence joins TRBV5-1 and TRBJ2-6, with a weak D call TRBD2 (6 bases). Trimming removed 0 bases from V and 0 bases from J, with 13 bases in between. The CDR3 is 18 amino acids. Germline assignment: CDR1 SGHRS and CDR2 YFSETQ. CDR3 nucleotides: TGCGCCAGCAGCTTGGTCGGGACTTCCAGCTCTGGGGCCAACGTCCTGACTTTC. It translates to CASSLVGTSSSGANVLTF. Full variable domain (rest looked up from reference TRBV5-1 and TRBJ2-6): KAGVTQTPRYLIKTRGQQVTLSCSPISGHRSVSWYQQTPGQGLQFLFEYFSETQRNKGNFPGRFSGRQFSNSRSEMNVSTLELGDSALYLCASSLVGTSSSGANVLTFGAGSRLTVL.

The chain uses TRBV6-6 and TRBJ2-1; 11 positions agree with TRBD2. The CDR3 totals 15 residues. Trimming removed 6 bases from V and 9 bases from J; junction bases left unmatched: 10. Germline lookup yields CDR1 MNHNY and CDR2 SVGAGI (reference sequence). This chain's CDR3 is CASSTPGLAVGEQFF. The CDR3, as DNA: TGTGCCAGCAGCACACCGGGACTAGCGGTCGGTGAGCAGTTCTTC.

This clone occurred a few times. The chain is built from TRBV4-1 and TRBJ2-4, with no clear D. V was clipped by 0 bases and J by 5 bases, with 5 bases between them. Germline CDR1 reads MGHRA; CDR2 reads YSYEKL. The CDR3 runs to 13 residues. CDR3 bases: TGCGCCAGCAGCCAAGATCGGGAAAACATTCAGTACTTC. Its translation: CASSQDRENIQYF.

The CDR3 loop is CSVLQQNTGELFF. CDR3 DNA sequence: TGCAGCGTTCTTCAACAGAACACCGGGGAGCTGTTTTTT. The chain links TRBV29-1 to TRBJ2-2; D is ambiguous. The CDR3 is 13 residues long. Between the trimmed V and J ends, which lost 5 bases and 1 base, there was a span of 8 bases. The germline V gene has CDR1 SQVTM and CDR2 ANQGSEA.

Within the sample, this clone is medium-sized (0.01 to 0.1%). The J gene is TRBJ1-5, the V gene TRBV19, with a tentative D call TRBD1 (6 bases). Trimming cost V 1 base and J 4 bases, with 11 bases left between them. The germline gives CDR1 LNHDA, CDR2 SQIVND (reference sequence). There are 15 residues in the CDR3. CDR3 in amino acids: CASSIAGAANQPQHF. The DNA for the CDR3 is TGTGCCAGTAGTATAGCAGGGGCGGCGAATCAGCCCCAGCATTTT.

The rearrangement uses TRBV5-1 and TRBJ2-7, with D perhaps matching TRBD2 (5 bases). Germline values: CDR1 SGHRS, CDR2 YFSETQ. The CDR3 totals 14 residues. The V and J ends lost 0 bases and 5 bases respectively, with 12 bases between them. DNA for the CDR3: TGCGCCAGCAGCTTGGCGGGGATATTCGACGAGCAGTACTTC. Protein: CASSLAGIFDEQYF.

The chain is built from TRBV13 and TRBJ2-1; 7 positions agree with TRBD1. Germline V gene sequence: CDR1 PRHDT, CDR2 FYEKMQ (reference sequence). V dropped 4 bases and J dropped 8; count of bases not matched to a gene: 8. The CDR3 has 14 residues. CDR3 sequence: CASSSTYRGDEQFF. CDR3 DNA sequence: TGTGCCAGCAGCTCCACCTACAGGGGAGATGAGCAGTTCTTC. Full variable domain (rest looked up from reference TRBV13 and TRBJ2-1): AAGVIQSPRHLIKEKRETATLKCYPIPRHDTVYWYQQGPGQDPQFLISFYEKMQSDKGSIPDRFSAQQFSDYHSELNMSSLELGDSALYFCASSSTYRGDEQFFGPGTRLTVL.

The chain carries TRBV18 and TRBJ2-1; possible D gene TRBD1, 6 bases. Germline assignment: CDR1 KGHSH and CDR2 LQKENI. Trimming shortened V by 5 bases and J by 0 bases, and 11 bases separated the two germline ends. This CDR3 spans 15 amino acids. CDR3 coding DNA: TGTGCCAGCTCATCAGGGGTAAACTCCTACAATGAGCAGTTCTTC. Protein product: CASSSGVNSYNEQFF.

The chain carries TRBV28 and TRBJ2-7; the D gene is possibly TRBD2 (7 bases). Trimming cost V 8 bases and J 7 bases, with 18 bases left between them. This CDR3 is built from 13 residues. From germline, CDR1 is MDHEN and CDR2 SYDVKM. The CDR3 spells CASHHEGGNEQYF. As DNA, the CDR3 is TGTGCCAGCCACCACGAGGGGGGGAATGAGCAGTACTTC.

The chain recombines TRBV4-3 with TRBJ2-2; perhaps TRBD2 as D (6 bases). Trimming cost V 1 base and J 7 bases, with 7 bases left between them. The CDR3 runs 13 residues. Germline V CDR1 and CDR2: LGHNA, YSLEER. The CDR3 region is CASSQGLVGELFF. For the CDR3, the DNA is TGCGCCAGCAGCCAAGGACTAGTCGGGGAGCTGTTTTTT.